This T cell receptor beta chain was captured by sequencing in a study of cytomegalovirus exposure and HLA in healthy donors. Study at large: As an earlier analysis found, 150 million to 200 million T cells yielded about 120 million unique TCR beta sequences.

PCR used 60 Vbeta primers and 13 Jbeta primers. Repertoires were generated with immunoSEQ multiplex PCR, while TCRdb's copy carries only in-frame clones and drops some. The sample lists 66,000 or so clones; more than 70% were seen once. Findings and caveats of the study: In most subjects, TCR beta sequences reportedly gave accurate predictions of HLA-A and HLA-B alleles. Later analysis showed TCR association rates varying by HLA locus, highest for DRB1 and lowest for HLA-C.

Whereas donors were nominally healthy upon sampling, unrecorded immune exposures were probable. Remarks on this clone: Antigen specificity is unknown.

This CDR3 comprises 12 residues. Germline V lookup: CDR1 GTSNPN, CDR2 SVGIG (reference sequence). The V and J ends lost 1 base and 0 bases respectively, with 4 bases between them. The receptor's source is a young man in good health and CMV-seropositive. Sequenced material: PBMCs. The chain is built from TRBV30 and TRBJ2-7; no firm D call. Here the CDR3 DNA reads TGTGCCTGGAGTGCGTACTCCTACGAGCAGTACTTC. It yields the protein CAWSAYSYEQYF. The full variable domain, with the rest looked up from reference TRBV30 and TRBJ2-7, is SQTIHQWPATLVQPVGSPLSLECTVEGTSNPNLYWYRQAAGRGLQLLFYSVGIGQISSEVPQNLSASRPQDRQFILSSKKLLLSDSGFYLCAWSAYSYEQYFGPGTRLTVT.